One and the same sample provided the 5 T cell receptor beta chains below, sequenced in a study of cytomegalovirus exposure and HLA in healthy donors. The PCR had 60 Vbeta and 13 Jbeta primers. Assay used: immunoSEQ multiplex PCR; TCRdb lists only in-frame clones, some missing. Among under 200,000 clones listed, around 84% were seen once. Sequencing was carried out using PBMCs. These receptors were taken from a man between 18 and 29 years old in good health and CMV-seronegative.

The V call is TRBV5-1, the J call TRBJ2-2; 11 nucleotides line up with TRBD1. The V gene's germline CDR1 is SGHRS and CDR2 YFSETQ. The CDR3 is 16 residues long. With 3 bases clipped from V and 6 bases from J, the junction kept 7 bases outside the gene matches. The chain's CDR3 is CASSSWDRGLAGELFF. CDR3 DNA: TGCGCCAGCAGCTCGTGGGACAGGGGGTTGGCCGGGGAGCTGTTTTTT.

V and J are TRBV18 and TRBJ2-1; 9 bases agree with TRBD2. This CDR3 is built from 16 residues. Germline CDR1 is KGHSH and CDR2 is LQKENI. V was clipped by 0 bases and J by 9 bases; unmatched bases: 9. The CDR3 sequence is CASSPPAAGGPSEQFF. CDR3 DNA sequence: TGTGCCAGCTCACCACCGGCTGCGGGAGGGCCCAGTGAGCAGTTCTTC. Full variable domain (rest looked up from reference TRBV18 and TRBJ2-1): NAGVMQNPRHLVRRRGQEARLRCSPMKGHSHVYWYRQLPEEGLKFMVYLQKENIIDESGMPKERFSAEFPKEGPSILRIQQVVRGDSAAYFCASSPPAAGGPSEQFFGPGTRLTVL.

This clone was detected once. The CDR3 spells CASSFETDAYEQYF. Here the CDR3 DNA reads TGTGCCAGCAGTTTCGAGACAGATGCCTACGAGCAGTACTTC. V and J are TRBV27 and TRBJ2-7; D perhaps matches TRBD1 (5 bases). Germline CDR1 MNHEY, CDR2 SMNVEV (reference sequence). V was trimmed by 3 bases and J by 2 bases, leaving 11 bases between them. The CDR3 is made up of 14 amino acids.

In regard to this clone: One end of the junction is discordant with germline, which a read error may explain. The V and J genes are TRBV7-9 and TRBJ2-5, with TRBD2 matching 15 bases. Germline V gene sequence: CDR1 SEHNR, CDR2 FQNEAQ (reference sequence). This CDR3 is built from 17 residues. The CDR3 loop is CSSSYALGTSGRETQYF. Written as DNA, the CDR3 is TGTTCCAGCAGCTATGCGCTAGGGACTAGCGGGAGGGAGACCCAGTACTTC.

The chain combines TRBV9 with TRBJ1-1; TRBD1 aligns across 7 bases. Germline-derived CDR1 and CDR2 are SGDLS and YYNGEE. CDR3 length: 20 residues. V shed 4 bases and J 6 bases; nucleotides not matched to a gene: 27. For the CDR3, the DNA is TGTGCCAGCAGCACCCGACAGGGATCATGGGATGGGACCCTAGCTCCTGAAGCTTTCTTT. It translates to CASSTRQGSWDGTLAPEAFF.